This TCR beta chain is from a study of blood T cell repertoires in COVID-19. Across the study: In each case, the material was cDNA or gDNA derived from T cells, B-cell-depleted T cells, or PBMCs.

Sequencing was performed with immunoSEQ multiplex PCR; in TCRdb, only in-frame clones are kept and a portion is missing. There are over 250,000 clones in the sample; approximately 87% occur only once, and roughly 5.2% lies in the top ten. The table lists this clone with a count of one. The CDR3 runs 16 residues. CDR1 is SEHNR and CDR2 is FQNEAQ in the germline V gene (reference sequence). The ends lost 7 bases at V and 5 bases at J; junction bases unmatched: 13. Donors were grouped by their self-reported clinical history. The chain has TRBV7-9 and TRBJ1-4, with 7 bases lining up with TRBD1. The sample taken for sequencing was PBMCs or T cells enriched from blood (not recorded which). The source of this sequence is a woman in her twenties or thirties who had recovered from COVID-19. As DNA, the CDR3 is TGTGCCAGCACAAAACCCGGGACAGTGAAGAATGAAAAACTGTTTTTT. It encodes CASTKPGTVKNEKLFF.